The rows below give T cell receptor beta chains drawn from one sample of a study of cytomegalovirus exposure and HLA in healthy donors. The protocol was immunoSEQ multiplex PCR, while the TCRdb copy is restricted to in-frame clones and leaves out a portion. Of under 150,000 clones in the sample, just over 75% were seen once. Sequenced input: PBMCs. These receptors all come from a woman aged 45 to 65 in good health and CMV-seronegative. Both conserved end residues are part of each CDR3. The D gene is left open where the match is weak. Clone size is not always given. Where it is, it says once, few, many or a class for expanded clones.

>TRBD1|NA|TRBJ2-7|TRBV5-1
TGCGCCAGCAGCTTACAGGGGGCGCGGTACGAGCAGTACTTC
CASSLQGARYEQYF
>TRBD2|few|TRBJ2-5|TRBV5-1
TGCGCCAGCAGCCCTGGTGGTATAGCGGGACGGGAGACCCAGTACTTC
CASSPGGIAGRETQYF
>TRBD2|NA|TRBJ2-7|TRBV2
TGTGCCAGCAGTCGAGCGGGAGTTATGGGCGAGCAGTACTTC
CASSRAGVMGEQYF
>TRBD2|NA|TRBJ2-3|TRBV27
TGTGCCAGCAGTTTAAAGTTGCGGGGGATCTTACCCACAGATACGCAGTATTTT
CASSLKLRGILPTDTQYF
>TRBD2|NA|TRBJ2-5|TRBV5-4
TGTGCCAGCAGAGGACTAGCGGAAGAGACCCAGTACTTC
CASRGLAEETQYF
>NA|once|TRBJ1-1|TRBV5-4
TGTGCCAGCAGCGCGGGGACTAACACTGAAGCTTTCTTT
CASSAGTNTEAFF
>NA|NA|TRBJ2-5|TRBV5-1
TGCGCCAGCAGCTTGGAATTCACTATCCAAGAGACCCAGTACTTC
CASSLEFTIQETQYF
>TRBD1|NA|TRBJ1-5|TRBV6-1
TGTGCCAGCAGTGGCCCGACAGGGAACAATCAGCCCCAGCATTTT
CASSGPTGNNQPQHF
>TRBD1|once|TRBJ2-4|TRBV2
TGTGCCAGCAGTTTCCGACAGGGGCGAAACATTCAGTACTTC
CASSFRQGRNIQYF
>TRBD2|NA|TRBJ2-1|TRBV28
TGTGCCAGCAGTTTTGGGGCGGGACTAGCGGCTTACAATGAGCAGTTCTTC
CASSFGAGLAAYNEQFF
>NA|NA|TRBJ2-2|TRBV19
TGTGCCAGTAGTTTGTCACAGGGAGCCGGGGAGCTGTTTTTT
CASSLSQGAGELFF
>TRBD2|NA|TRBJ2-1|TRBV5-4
TGTGCCAGCAGCTTAGGCAGTAGCGGGTCTTACAATGAGCAGTTCTTC
CASSLGSSGSYNEQFF
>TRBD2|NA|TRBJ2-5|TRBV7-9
TGTGCCAGCAGCCCTATAGCGGGAGGGGAGACCCAGTACTTC
CASSPIAGGETQYF
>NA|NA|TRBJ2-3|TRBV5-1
TGCGCCAGCAGAGGGGCTCAGTCTGGGGCGGATACGCAGTATTTT
CASRGAQSGADTQYF
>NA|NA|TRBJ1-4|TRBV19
TGTGCCAGTAGTTCCCAGAGGGTGCAGGAGGGTTTTAGAAAACTGTTTTTT
CASSSQRVQEGFRKLFF
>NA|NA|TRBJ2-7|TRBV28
TGTGCCAGCAGTTCTTGGCGGTACGAGCAGTACTTC
CASSSWRYEQYF
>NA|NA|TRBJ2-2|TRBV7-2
TGTGCCAGCAGCCTCAGGTCAGGGTCCGGGGAGCTGTTTTTT
CASSLRSGSGELFF
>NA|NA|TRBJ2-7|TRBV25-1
TGTGCCAGCAGTGAATTGGGTCAGACGGGGTTTAAGCAGTACTTC
CASSELGQTGFKQYF
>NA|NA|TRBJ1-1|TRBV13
TGTGCCAGCAGCCCGAAGGAGACCTTGGTTTTCGACACTGAAGCTTTCTTT
CASSPKETLVFDTEAFF
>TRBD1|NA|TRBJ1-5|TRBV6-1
TGTGCCAGCGCCGGACAGGGCCGTCAGCCCCAGCATTTT
CASAGQGRQPQHF
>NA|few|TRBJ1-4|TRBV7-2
TGTGCCAGCAGCTTATTCGGGAATGAAAAACTGTTTTTT
CASSLFGNEKLFF
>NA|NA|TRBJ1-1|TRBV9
TGTGCCAGCAGCGCGACATTAGGGGACACTGAAGCTTTCTTT
CASSATLGDTEAFF
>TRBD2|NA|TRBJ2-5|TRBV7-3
TGTGCCAGCAGCTTATGGCCTAGCGGGGTTCAAGAGACCCAGTACTTC
CASSLWPSGVQETQYF
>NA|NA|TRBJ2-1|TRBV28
TGTGCCAGCACCTCCAAAGGACTAACCAATGAGCAGTTCTTC
CASTSKGLTNEQFF
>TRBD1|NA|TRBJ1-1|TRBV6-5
TGTGCCAGCAGCCCGGACAGGGGATACACTGAAGCTTTCTTT
CASSPDRGYTEAFF
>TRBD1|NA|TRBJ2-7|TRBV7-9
TGTGCCAGCAGCCAATGGGACAGGGGGCCACCCCGATCCTACGAGCAGTACTTC
CASSQWDRGPPRSYEQYF
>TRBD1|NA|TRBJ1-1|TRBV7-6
TGTGCCAGCAGCTTGACAGGGGGGGGGACTGAAGCTTTCTTT
CASSLTGGGTEAFF
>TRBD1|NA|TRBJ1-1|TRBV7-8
TGTGCCAGCAGCTGGACAGGGGCGGAAACGAACACTGAAGCTTTCTTT
CASSWTGAETNTEAFF
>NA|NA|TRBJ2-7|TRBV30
TGTGCCTGGAGTGTGCTCTATGAGCAGTACTTC
CAWSVLYEQYF
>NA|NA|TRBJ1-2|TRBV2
TGTGCCAGCACTCGATGGGGGGGGCGCAGAGGTGACTACACCTTC
CASTRWGGRRGDYTF
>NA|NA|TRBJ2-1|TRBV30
TGTGCCTGGACCCAGGGTACGGATGAGCAGTTCTTC
CAWTQGTDEQFF
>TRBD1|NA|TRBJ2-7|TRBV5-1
TGCGCCAGCAGCTTGTCCGGGACAGGGGTTCCTGTGGGCGACGAGCAGTACTTC
CASSLSGTGVPVGDEQYF
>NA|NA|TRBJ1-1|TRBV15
TGTGCCACCAGCAGCCCCCCGGAGACCCAGAGGGACACTGAAGCTTTCTTT
CATSSPPETQRDTEAFF
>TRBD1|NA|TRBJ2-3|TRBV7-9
TGTGCCAGCAGCCCACAGGGACAGGGTCGCGCAGATACGCAGTATTTT
CASSPQGQGRADTQYF
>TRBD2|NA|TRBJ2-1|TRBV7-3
TGTGCCAGCAGCCCCCTGGCGGGAGGGTCCTACAATGAGCAGTTCTTC
CASSPLAGGSYNEQFF
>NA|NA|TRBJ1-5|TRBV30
TGTGCCTGGAGTGCCGGGGGTCAGCCCCAGCATTTT
CAWSAGGQPQHF
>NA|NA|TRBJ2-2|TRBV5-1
TGCGCCAGCAGCACCCGACAGGCCACCACCGGGGAGCTGTTTTTT
CASSTRQATTGELFF
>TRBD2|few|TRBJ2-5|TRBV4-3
TGCGCCAGCAGCCAAGATCTGGGACTAGCGCCCCAAGAGACCCAGTACTTC
CASSQDLGLAPQETQYF
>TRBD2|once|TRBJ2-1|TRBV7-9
TGTGCCAGCAGCTTAGAAGCGGGAGGTGGTAATGAGCAGTTCTTC
CASSLEAGGGNEQFF
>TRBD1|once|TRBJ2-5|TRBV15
TGTGCCACCAGCAGAGATGGACAGGGCGTCGAGACCCAGTACTTC
CATSRDGQGVETQYF
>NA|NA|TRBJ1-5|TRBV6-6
TGTGCCAGCAGTTACTCGAGAGGGATGGATCAGCCCCAGCATTTT
CASSYSRGMDQPQHF
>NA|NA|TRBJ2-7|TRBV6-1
TGTGCCAGCAACCTCCGGCGGGCCGAAGGCGACGAGCAGTACTTC
CASNLRRAEGDEQYF
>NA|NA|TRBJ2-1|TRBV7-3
TGTGCCAGCAGCTCGACTGGATTCAATGAGCAGTTCTTC
CASSSTGFNEQFF
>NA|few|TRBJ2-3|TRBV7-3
TGTGCCAGCAGCCCTCGTAGAGGTGGAGATACGCAGTATTTT
CASSPRRGGDTQYF
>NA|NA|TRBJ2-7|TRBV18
TGTGCCAGCTCACCACGGACTCCCGGGGACGAGCAGTACTTC
CASSPRTPGDEQYF
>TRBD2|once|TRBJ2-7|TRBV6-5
TGTGCCAGCGGTCGCGGGAGGGAGTACGAGCAGTACTTC
CASGRGREYEQYF
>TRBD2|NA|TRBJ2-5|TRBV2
TGTGCCAGCAGTTTCCTCTTGGGGCTAGCGGGAGGATTAGAGACCCAGTACTTC
CASSFLLGLAGGLETQYF
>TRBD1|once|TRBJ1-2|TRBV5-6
TGTGCCAGCAGCTTGAGGGGGCCCCTGAACTATGGCTACACCTTC
CASSLRGPLNYGYTF
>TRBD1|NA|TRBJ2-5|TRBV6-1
TGTGCCAGCAGTTGGACAGGGCAAGAGACCCAGTACTTC
CASSWTGQETQYF
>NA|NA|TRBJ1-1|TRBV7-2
TGTGCCAGCAGCTTAATTCGAGTCGCGTACACTGAAGCTTTCTTT
CASSLIRVAYTEAFF
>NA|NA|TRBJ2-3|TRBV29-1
TGCAGCGAGAGACAGAGCACAGATACGCAGTATTTT
CSERQSTDTQYF
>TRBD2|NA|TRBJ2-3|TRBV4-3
TGCGCCAGCAGCCAAGATCTTCGAGCGGGAGGTGCAGATACGCAGTATTTT
CASSQDLRAGGADTQYF
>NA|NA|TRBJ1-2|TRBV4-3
TGCGCCAGCAGCCAAGACCAGGGAGTACTAGCAGACTATGGCTACACCTTC
CASSQDQGVLADYGYTF
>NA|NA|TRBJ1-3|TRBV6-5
TGTGCCAGCAGCCAACTAGGAGCTGGAAACACCATATATTTT
CASSQLGAGNTIYF